These 30 T cell receptor beta chains were all obtained from the same sample, sequenced in a study of T cell responses to AZD1222 COVID-19 vaccine. Assay: immunoSEQ multiplex PCR; the TCRdb copy retains only in-frame clones and omits some. Of some 150,000 clones in the sample, 75% to 95% were seen once. Sequences were derived from peripheral blood, sampled 28 days after the second AZD1222 dose. The receptors come from an adult who received the AZD1222 COVID-19 vaccine.

This clone is a singleton in its sample. This chain links TRBV19 with TRBJ1-5; TRBD1 might be the D (5 bases). In germline, CDR1 is LNHDA, CDR2 SQIVND (reference sequence). V was clipped by 1 base and J by 6 bases, with 10 bases between them. This CDR3 has 14 residues. In DNA form, the CDR3 reads TGTGCCAGTAGTATAGCCTGGACATCTCAGCCCCAGCATTTT. As protein: CASSIAWTSQPQHF.

This chain joins TRBV24-1 and TRBJ2-1; D is ambiguous. CDR1 and CDR2 (germline): KGHDR, SFDVKD. Trimming left V 0 bases short and J 7 bases short, with 6 bases between. This CDR3 is 13 amino acids long. CDR3 nucleotide sequence: TGTGCCACCAGTGATTTGGCGTGGAATGAGCAGTTCTTC. Its protein is CATSDLAWNEQFF.

The gene calls are TRBV10-1 and TRBJ2-5; possible D gene TRBD2, 5 bases. Germline V lookup: CDR1 WNHNN, CDR2 SYGVQD (reference sequence). V was cut by 0 bases and J by 5 bases, with 16 bases left in between. CDR3 length: 16 amino acids. DNA of the CDR3: TGCGCCAGCAGTGAGTCCTTCGAACTAGGAAGGGAGACCCAGTACTTC. This gives the protein CASSESFELGRETQYF.

V usage is TRBV15 and J usage is TRBJ1-2; D perhaps matches TRBD1 (6 bases). Trimming took 2 bases from V and 1 from J, leaving 11 bases between them. Germline CDR1 reads LNHNV; CDR2 reads YYDKDF (reference sequence). The CDR3 is 15 amino acids. The CDR3 here is CATSRNPDSNYGYTF. CDR3 nucleotide sequence: TGTGCCACCAGCAGAAACCCGGACAGTAACTATGGCTACACCTTC.

This chain uses TRBV4-1 with TRBJ2-7; the D call may be TRBD1 or TRBD2 (5 bases each). Germline-derived CDR1 and CDR2 are MGHRA and YSYEKL. The CDR3 is 16 residues long. Trimming took 0 bases from V and 0 from J, leaving 12 bases between them. The CDR3: CASSQDLGALSYEQYF. In nucleotides, the CDR3 is TGCGCCAGCAGCCAAGATCTCGGGGCCCTCTCCTACGAGCAGTACTTC.

This chain links TRBV9 with TRBJ1-1, with 9 bases lining up with TRBD1. With V trimmed by 3 bases and J by 5 bases, 8 bases remained unmatched. CDR3 length: 15 amino acids. Germline loops: CDR1 SGDLS, CDR2 YYNGEE. The CDR3 reads CASSAQGAVRTEAFF. DNA of the CDR3: TGTGCCAGCAGCGCACAGGGGGCAGTACGGACTGAAGCTTTCTTT.

The chain links TRBV5-1 to TRBJ2-5; D unclear. Germline V gene lookup returns CDR1 SGHRS and CDR2 YFSETQ. The CDR3 extends over 16 amino acids. Trimming took 1 base from V and 5 from J, leaving 18 bases between them. CDR3 sequence reads: CASSLSGGSARETQYF. CDR3 coding DNA: TGCGCCAGCAGCTTGTCCGGCGGTTCCGCCCGGGAGACCCAGTACTTC.

This chain uses TRBV3-1 (or the pseudogene TRBV3-2) with TRBJ2-7, with 8 bases that match TRBD2. The V segment lost 4 bases and the J segment 1 base; nucleotides outside the gene matches: 9. This CDR3 contains 16 residues. Per the germline V gene, CDR1 is LGHDT and CDR2 is YNNKEL (reference sequence). CDR3 DNA: TGTGCCAGCAGCCGAGGAAGCGGGAGTGGGTCCTACGAGCAGTACTTC. This encodes CASSRGSGSGSYEQYF.

The V call is TRBV5-8, the J call TRBJ1-1; the D gene is possibly TRBD1 (5 bases). The CDR3 covers 15 residues. Germline assignment: CDR1 SGHTS and CDR2 YDEGEE. Deletions cut 4 bases from V and 6 bases from J, with 19 bases between. In DNA, the CDR3 is TGTGCCAGCAGCCCGTCAGGACTGGGGGTCTCTGAAGCTTTCTTT. Translation: CASSPSGLGVSEAFF.

The chain uses TRBV21-1 and TRBJ2-7; no DNA check was done on the table's D call, TRBD2. TRBV21-1 is a recognized pseudogene. CDR3 length: 14 residues. The CDR3 loop is CASSKKRGVYEQYF. CDR3 nucleotides: TGTGCCAGCAGCAAGAAAAGAGGTGTCTACGAGCAGTACTTC.

This rearrangement joins TRBV6-1 to TRBJ2-7; TRBD1 aligns across 7 bases. The CDR3 extends over 15 amino acids. The germline V gene encodes CDR1 MNHNS and CDR2 SASEGT. J was trimmed by 2 bases and V by 2 bases; bases with no gene match: 6. The CDR3 DNA reads as TGTGCCAGCAGTGAACAAGGACAGGTTACCTACGAGCAGTACTTC. Its translation: CASSEQGQVTYEQYF.

V is TRBV25-1 and J is TRBJ2-1; the match to TRBD1 covers 8 bases. V shed 1 base and J 3 bases; nucleotides not matched to a gene: 2. Per the germline V gene, CDR1 is MGHDK and CDR2 is SYGVNS. The CDR3 has 15 amino acids. For the CDR3, the DNA is TGTGCCAGCAGTGAATGGGACAGGCTCTACAATGAGCAGTTCTTC. Amino acids: CASSEWDRLYNEQFF.

The chain employs TRBV5-1 and TRBJ2-1, with 12 bases identical to TRBD2. V gave up 5 bases and J gave up 4 bases; unmatched junction bases: 10. Germline assignment: CDR1 SGHRS and CDR2 YFSETQ. CDR3 size: 17 residues. The CDR3 sequence is CASRKPSGTSGYNEQFF. CDR3 DNA sequence: TGCGCCAGCAGGAAACCCTCCGGGACTAGCGGGTACAATGAGCAGTTCTTC.

The genes are TRBV18 and TRBJ1-1; D is undetermined. V was shortened by 2 bases and J by 4 bases, with 11 bases between the two germline ends. The CDR3 is 14 amino acids. Per germline, CDR1 KGHSH and CDR2 LQKENI. DNA for the CDR3: TGTGCCAGCTCACCATTAGGCGGTATCACTGAAGCTTTCTTT. It translates to CASSPLGGITEAFF.

This clone was seen only a few times. J is TRBJ1-2 and V is TRBV20-1; D may be TRBD1 (6 bases). CDR1 and CDR2 (germline): DFQATT, SNEGSKA (reference sequence). The CDR3 consists of 12 residues. Trimming cost V 3 bases and J 7 bases, with 12 bases left between them. CDR3 nucleotides: TGCAGTGCTAGTGGGTGGGACACTGGCTACACCTTC. This encodes CSASGWDTGYTF.

The chain links TRBV5-6 to TRBJ2-5; TRBD1 matches 9 bases. The CDR3 is made up of 16 amino acids. The germline V gene encodes CDR1 SGHDT and CDR2 YYEEEE. With 3 bases clipped from V and 4 bases from J, the junction kept 10 bases outside the gene matches. The CDR3 region has the DNA TGTGCCAGCAGCTATGATAGTACAGGGGGCTCAGAGACCCAGTACTTC. It translates to CASSYDSTGGSETQYF.

V and J are TRBV4-1 and TRBJ2-7; TRBD1 aligns across 7 bases. Germline loops: CDR1 MGHRA, CDR2 YSYEKL. The V gene end was trimmed by 0 bases and the J gene end by 2 bases; junction bases not matched to a gene: 4. The CDR3 is 15 amino acids. This CDR3 is CASSQDRDSAYEQYF. The CDR3 DNA follows: TGCGCCAGCAGCCAAGACCGGGACAGCGCCTACGAGCAGTACTTC.

This chain joins TRBV15 and TRBJ1-2; perhaps TRBD1 as D (5 bases). Trimming shortened V by 3 bases and J by 2 bases, and 19 bases separated the two germline ends. Per the germline V gene, CDR1 is LNHNV and CDR2 is YYDKDF (reference sequence). The CDR3 is made up of 17 amino acids. Written as DNA, the CDR3 is TGTGCCACCAGCAGCCCGGCCCCAGGTGGGGCAAACTATGGCTACACCTTC. Translating it yields CATSSPAPGGANYGYTF.

This clone occurred once. This chain uses TRBV6-1 with TRBJ2-3; D not resolved. Trimming pared 1 base from V and 0 bases from J, leaving 8 bases between. Looked up from germline, CDR1 is MNHNS and CDR2 is SASEGT. The CDR3 loop spans 15 amino acids. The CDR3 DNA sequence: TGTGCCAGCAGTGAAGATTGGGTTAGCACAGATACGCAGTATTTT. It encodes CASSEDWVSTDTQYF.

The chain is built from TRBV25-1 and TRBJ2-7; D not resolved. Germline CDR1 MGHDK, CDR2 SYGVNS. V lost 7 bases and J 5 bases, leaving 9 bases between the germline ends. The CDR3 has 11 amino acids. The CDR3 region is CASTSRHEQYF. The CDR3 coding sequence is TGTGCCAGCACTTCCCGGCACGAGCAGTACTTC.

The gene calls are TRBV6-5 and TRBJ1-1; D unresolved. Germline CDR1 reads MNHEY; CDR2 reads SVGAGI. The V end was cut by 8 bases, the J end by 0 bases, with 10 bases between. CDR3 length equals 13 residues. As DNA, the CDR3 is TGTGCCAGCCTAGTAGTGGTGAACACTGAAGCTTTCTTT. Its protein product is CASLVVVNTEAFF.

This clone came up once. CDR3 sequence (DNA): TGCGCCAGCAGCTTGGGTTCCGGGGGACTCGTATCCTCCTACGAGCAGTACTTC. Translated: CASSLGSGGLVSSYEQYF. The chain employs TRBV5-1 and TRBJ2-7; possible D gene TRBD2, 6 bases. Germline CDR1 reads SGHRS; CDR2 reads YFSETQ. Trimming shortened V by 0 bases and J by 0 bases, and 19 bases separated the two germline ends. The CDR3 is 18 amino acids. The variable domain in full, with the rest retrieved from reference TRBV5-1 and TRBJ2-7, is KAGVTQTPRYLIKTRGQQVTLSCSPISGHRSVSWYQQTPGQGLQFLFEYFSETQRNKGNFPGRFSGRQFSNSRSEMNVSTLELGDSALYLCASSLGSGGLVSSYEQYFGPGTRLTVT.

The rearrangement uses TRBV12-5 and TRBJ2-1; 12 bases are a match to TRBD2. Germline V gene sequence: CDR1 LGHNT, CDR2 FRNRAP. V was clipped by 6 bases and J by 3 bases; unmatched bases: 12. This CDR3 region has 18 residues. This CDR3 is CASGPTSGRPDYYNEQFF. In DNA, the CDR3 is TGTGCTAGTGGCCCCACTAGCGGGAGGCCGGACTACTACAATGAGCAGTTCTTC.

The chain recombines TRBV7-9 with TRBJ2-1; the match to TRBD2 covers 10 bases. The CDR3 length is 15 residues. With V trimmed by 5 bases and J by 8 bases, 9 bases remained unmatched. Germline V CDR1 and CDR2: SEHNR, FQNEAQ (reference sequence). In DNA form, the CDR3 reads TGTGCCAGCAGCCCAGCGGGAGGGCCTCTTGATGAGCAGTTCTTC. This codes for CASSPAGGPLDEQFF.

A single count supports this clone. The V and J genes are TRBV21-1 and TRBJ2-1. TRBV21-1 is a pseudogene locus. There are 16 residues in the CDR3. The CDR3 nucleotides read TGTGCCAGCAGCAAAGGGGGGACGCACCCTTACAATGAGCAGTTCTTC. Translating gives CASSKGGTHPYNEQFF.

The chain couples TRBV6-5 to TRBJ2-7; 7 bases align to TRBD2. V was pared by 0 bases and J by 5 bases, with 10 bases of the junction left unmatched. The V gene's germline CDR1 is MNHEY and CDR2 SVGAGI. The CDR3 length is 16 residues. CDR3 coding DNA: TGTGCCAGCAGTTACTCGAGCTTTGGGGGAGGGAACGAGCAGTACTTC. Its translation is CASSYSSFGGGNEQYF.

This clone has a handful of counts. This chain uses TRBV19 with TRBJ1-5, with D possibly matching TRBD1 (6 bases). Germline values: CDR1 LNHDA, CDR2 SQIVND (reference sequence). This CDR3 spans 15 amino acids. The ends were cut back, 7 bases at V and 0 bases at J, with 13 bases in the middle. The CDR3 sequence is CASTLDRSSNQPQHF. Here the CDR3 DNA reads TGTGCCAGTACCCTAGACAGGAGTAGCAATCAGCCCCAGCATTTT.

The V call is TRBV7-6, the J call TRBJ2-7; D ambiguous. CDR3 length equals 15 residues. CDR1 is SGHVS, CDR2 FNYEAQ, per germline. The V gene lost 0 bases and the J gene lost 0 bases, with 9 bases spanning the gap. The CDR3 nucleotides are TGTGCCAGCAGCTTAGCAGGACCAAGCTCCTACGAGCAGTACTTC. Protein sequence: CASSLAGPSSYEQYF. Based on the CDR3 plus reference TRBV7-6 and TRBJ2-7, the full variable domain is GAGVSQSPRYKVTKRGQDVALRCDPISGHVSLYWYRQALGQGPEFLTYFNYEAQQDKSGLPNDRFSAERPEGSISTLTIQRTEQRDSAMYRCASSLAGPSSYEQYFGPGTRLTVT.

The chain links TRBV5-6 to TRBJ2-1; D possibly matches TRBD1 or TRBD2 (5 bases each). The CDR3 loop spans 13 amino acids. Germline V gives CDR1 SGHDT, CDR2 YYEEEE. V was cut by 4 bases and J by 5 bases, with 10 bases left in between. CDR3 sequence: CASSLGPDNEQFF. CDR3 nucleotides: TGTGCCAGCAGCCTGGGACCAGACAATGAGCAGTTCTTC.

This chain uses TRBV6-5 with TRBJ1-1, with 7 bases fitting TRBD1. V lost 4 bases to trimming and J lost 0 bases; unmatched junction nucleotides: 5. Germline V gene lookup returns CDR1 MNHEY and CDR2 SVGAGI. The CDR3 extends over 15 amino acids. The chain's CDR3 is CASSSTGSLNTEAFF. CDR3 DNA sequence: TGTGCCAGCAGTTCGACAGGGTCTCTGAACACTGAAGCTTTCTTT.